The sequence of this T cell receptor beta chain was determined in a study of blood T cell repertoires in COVID-19. Generated by immunoSEQ multiplex PCR, the TCRdb table keeps only in-frame clones and is missing some. The sample holds 250,000 to 300,000 clones, 89% seen once. The origin of this receptor is a woman aged 40 to 50 who had recovered from COVID-19. Sequencing input: PBMCs or T cells enriched from blood (not recorded which).

CDR3 amino acids: CASSYSVGTGELFF. The CDR3 nucleotides read TGTGCCAGCAGCTATAGCGTAGGGACCGGGGAGCTGTTTTTT. V gene TRBV7-3 combines with J gene TRBJ2-2; TRBD2 might be the D (5 bases). This CDR3 has 14 amino acids. V was shortened by 4 bases and J by 5 bases, with 11 bases between the two germline ends. Germline V lookup: CDR1 SGHTA, CDR2 FQGTGA.